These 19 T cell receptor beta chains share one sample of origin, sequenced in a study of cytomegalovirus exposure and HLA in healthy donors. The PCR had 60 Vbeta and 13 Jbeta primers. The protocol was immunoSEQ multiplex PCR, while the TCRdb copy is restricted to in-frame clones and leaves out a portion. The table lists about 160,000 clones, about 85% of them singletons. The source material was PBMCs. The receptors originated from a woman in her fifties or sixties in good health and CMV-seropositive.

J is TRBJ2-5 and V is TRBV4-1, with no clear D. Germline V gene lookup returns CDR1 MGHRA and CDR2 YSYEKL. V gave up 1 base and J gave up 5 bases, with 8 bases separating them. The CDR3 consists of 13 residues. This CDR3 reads CASSQAGMETQYF. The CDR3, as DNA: TGCGCCAGCAGCCAAGCAGGTATGGAGACCCAGTACTTC.

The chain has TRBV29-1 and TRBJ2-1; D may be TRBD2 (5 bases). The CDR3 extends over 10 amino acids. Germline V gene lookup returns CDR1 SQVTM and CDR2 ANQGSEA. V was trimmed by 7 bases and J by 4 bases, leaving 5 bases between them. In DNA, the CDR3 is TGCAGCGCGGGGTACAATGAGCAGTTCTTC. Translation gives CSAGYNEQFF.

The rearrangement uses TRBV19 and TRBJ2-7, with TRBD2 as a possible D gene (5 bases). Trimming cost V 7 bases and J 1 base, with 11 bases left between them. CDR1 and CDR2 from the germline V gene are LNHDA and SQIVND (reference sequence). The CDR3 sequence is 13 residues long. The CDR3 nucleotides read TGTGCCAGTACCAAGCGGACTTCCTACGAGCAGTACTTC. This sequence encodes CASTKRTSYEQYF.

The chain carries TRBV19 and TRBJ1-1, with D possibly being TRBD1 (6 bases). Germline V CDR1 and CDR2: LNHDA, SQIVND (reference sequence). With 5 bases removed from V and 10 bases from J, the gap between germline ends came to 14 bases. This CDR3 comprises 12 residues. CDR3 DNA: TGTGCCAGTAGTTTCCGGGACATCGGAGCTTTCTTT. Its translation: CASSFRDIGAFF. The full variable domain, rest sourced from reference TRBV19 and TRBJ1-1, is DGGITQSPKYLFRKEGQNVTLSCEQNLNHDAMYWYRQDPGQGLRLIYYSQIVNDFQKGDIAEGYSVSREKKESFPLTVTSAQKNPTAFYLCASSFRDIGAFFGQGTRLTVV.

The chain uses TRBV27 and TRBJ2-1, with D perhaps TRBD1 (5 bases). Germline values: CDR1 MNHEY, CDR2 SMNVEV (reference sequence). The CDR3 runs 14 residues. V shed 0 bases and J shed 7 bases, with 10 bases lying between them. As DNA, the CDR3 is TGTGCCAGCAGTTTATCTCAGGGTCGGAATGAGCAGTTCTTC. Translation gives CASSLSQGRNEQFF.

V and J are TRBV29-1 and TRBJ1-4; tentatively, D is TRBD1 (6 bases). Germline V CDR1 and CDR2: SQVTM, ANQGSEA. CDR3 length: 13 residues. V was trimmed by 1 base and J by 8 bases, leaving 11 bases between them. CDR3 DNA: TGCAGCGTTGAAGCAGGGGCTAGGGAAAAACTGTTTTTT. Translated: CSVEAGAREKLFF.

The CDR3 reads CASSIQSTDNQPQHF. The CDR3 nucleotides are TGTGCCAGTAGTATACAGTCAACAGACAATCAGCCCCAGCATTTT. V and J are TRBV19 and TRBJ1-5; D unresolved. Germline CDR1 reads LNHDA; CDR2 reads SQIVND (reference sequence). Trimming removed 2 bases at V and 3 bases at J, with 11 bases between. This CDR3 spans 15 amino acids.

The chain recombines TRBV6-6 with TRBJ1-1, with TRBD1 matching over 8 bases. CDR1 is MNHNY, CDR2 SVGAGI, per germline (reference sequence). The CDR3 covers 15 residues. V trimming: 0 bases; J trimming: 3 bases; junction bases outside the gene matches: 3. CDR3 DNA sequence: TGTGCCAGCAGTTACTCAACGACAGGGGACACTGAAGCTTTCTTT. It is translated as CASSYSTTGDTEAFF.

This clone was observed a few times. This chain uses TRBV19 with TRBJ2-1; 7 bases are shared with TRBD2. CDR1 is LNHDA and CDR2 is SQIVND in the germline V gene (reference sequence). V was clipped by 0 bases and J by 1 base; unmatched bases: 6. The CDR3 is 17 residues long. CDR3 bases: TGTGCCAGTAGTATAGATCCCAGCGGGGTGTCCTACAATGAGCAGTTCTTC. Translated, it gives CASSIDPSGVSYNEQFF.

Here the CDR3 reads CASSEYTTAIYNEQFF. Written as DNA, the CDR3 is TGTGCCAGCAGCGAGTATACAACAGCTATCTACAATGAGCAGTTCTTC. The chain is built from TRBV13 and TRBJ2-1; no definite D call. The V gene lost 5 bases and the J gene lost 3 bases, with 17 bases spanning the gap. Looked up from germline, CDR1 is PRHDT and CDR2 is FYEKMQ (reference sequence). The CDR3 consists of 16 residues.

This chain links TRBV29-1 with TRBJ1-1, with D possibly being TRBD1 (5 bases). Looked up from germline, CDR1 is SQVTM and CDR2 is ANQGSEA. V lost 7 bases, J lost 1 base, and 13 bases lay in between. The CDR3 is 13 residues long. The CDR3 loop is CSGGLSANTEAFF. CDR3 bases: TGCAGCGGGGGCCTTTCAGCGAACACTGAAGCTTTCTTT.

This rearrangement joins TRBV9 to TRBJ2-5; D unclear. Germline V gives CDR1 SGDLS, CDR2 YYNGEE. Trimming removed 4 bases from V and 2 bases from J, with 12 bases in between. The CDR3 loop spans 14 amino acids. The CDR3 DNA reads TGTGCCAGCAGCCCGGGTAGGCGGCAAGAGACCCAGTACTTC. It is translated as CASSPGRRQETQYF.

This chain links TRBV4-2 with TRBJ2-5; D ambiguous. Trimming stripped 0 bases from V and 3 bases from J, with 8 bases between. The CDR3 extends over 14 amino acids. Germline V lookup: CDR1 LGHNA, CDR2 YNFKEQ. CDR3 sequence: CASSQDRRKETQYF. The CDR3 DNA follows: TGTGCCAGCAGCCAAGATAGGAGAAAAGAGACCCAGTACTTC.

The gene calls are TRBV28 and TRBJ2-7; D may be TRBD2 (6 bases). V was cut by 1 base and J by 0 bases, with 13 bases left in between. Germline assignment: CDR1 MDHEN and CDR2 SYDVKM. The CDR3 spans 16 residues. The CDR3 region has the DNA TGTGCCAGCAGTTTATCGCCCCGAGCGGGCTCCTACGAGCAGTACTTC. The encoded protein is CASSLSPRAGSYEQYF.

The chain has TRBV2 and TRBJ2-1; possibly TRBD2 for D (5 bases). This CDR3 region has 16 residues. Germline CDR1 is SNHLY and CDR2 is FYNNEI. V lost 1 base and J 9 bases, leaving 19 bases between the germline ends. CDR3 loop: CASSEVRLAVYAEQFF. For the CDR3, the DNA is TGTGCCAGCAGTGAAGTACGGCTAGCCGTTTATGCTGAGCAGTTCTTC.

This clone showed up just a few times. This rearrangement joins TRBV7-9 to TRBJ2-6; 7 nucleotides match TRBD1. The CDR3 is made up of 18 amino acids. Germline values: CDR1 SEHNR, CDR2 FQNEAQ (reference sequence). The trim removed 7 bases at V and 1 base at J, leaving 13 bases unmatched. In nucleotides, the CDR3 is TGTGCCAGCACACCCCCCGGACAGGTAGCTTCTGGGGCCAACGTCCTGACTTTC. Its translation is CASTPPGQVASGANVLTF.

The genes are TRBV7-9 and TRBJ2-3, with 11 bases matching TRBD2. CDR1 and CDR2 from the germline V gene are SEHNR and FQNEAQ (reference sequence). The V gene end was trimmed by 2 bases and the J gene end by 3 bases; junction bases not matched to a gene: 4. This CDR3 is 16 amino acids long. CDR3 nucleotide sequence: TGTGCCAGCAGCTTAACTAGCGGGAGTGGTACAGATACGCAGTATTTT. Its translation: CASSLTSGSGTDTQYF.

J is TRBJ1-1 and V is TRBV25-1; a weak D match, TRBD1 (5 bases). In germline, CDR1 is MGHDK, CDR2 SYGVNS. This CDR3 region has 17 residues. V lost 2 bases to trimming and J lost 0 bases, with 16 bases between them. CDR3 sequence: CASSERGNGGMNTEAFF. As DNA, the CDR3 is TGTGCCAGCAGTGAACGGGGGAACGGGGGAATGAACACTGAAGCTTTCTTT.

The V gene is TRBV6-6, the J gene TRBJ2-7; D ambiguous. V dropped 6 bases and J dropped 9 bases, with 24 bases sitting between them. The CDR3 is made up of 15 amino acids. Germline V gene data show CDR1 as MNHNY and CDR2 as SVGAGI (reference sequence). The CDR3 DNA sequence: TGTGCCAGCAGCCCCGGCGACCGCCGGTGGGCGATGCAGTACTTC. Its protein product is CASSPGDRRWAMQYF.